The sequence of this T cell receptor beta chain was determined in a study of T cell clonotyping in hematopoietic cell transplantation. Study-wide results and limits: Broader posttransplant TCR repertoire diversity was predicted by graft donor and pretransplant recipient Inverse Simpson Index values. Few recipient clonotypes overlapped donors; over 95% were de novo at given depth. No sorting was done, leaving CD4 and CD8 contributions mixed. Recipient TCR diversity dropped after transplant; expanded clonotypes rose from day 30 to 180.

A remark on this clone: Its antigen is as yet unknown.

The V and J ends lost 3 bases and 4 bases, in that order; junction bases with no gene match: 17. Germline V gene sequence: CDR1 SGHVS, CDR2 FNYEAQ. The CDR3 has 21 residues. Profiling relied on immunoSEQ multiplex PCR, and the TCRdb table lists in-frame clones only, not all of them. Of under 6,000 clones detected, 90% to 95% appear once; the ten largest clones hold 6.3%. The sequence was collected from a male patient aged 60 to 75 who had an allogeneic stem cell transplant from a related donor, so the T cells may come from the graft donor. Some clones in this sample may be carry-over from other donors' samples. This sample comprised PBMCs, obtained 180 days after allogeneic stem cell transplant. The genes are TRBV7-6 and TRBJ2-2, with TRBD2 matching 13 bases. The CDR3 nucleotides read TGTGCCAGCAGCTTGACGTGGACTAGCGGGGGCTACCAAACGAGCACCGGGGAGCTGTTTTTT. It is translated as CASSLTWTSGGYQTSTGELFF.